This entry lists 13 T cell receptor beta chains sequenced from one sample in a study of cytomegalovirus exposure and HLA in healthy donors. 13 Jbeta primers and 60 Vbeta primers were used for the PCR. Generated by immunoSEQ multiplex PCR, the TCRdb table keeps only in-frame clones and is missing some. The sample lists 250,000 to 350,000 clones, approximately 90% occurring once. The sequenced sample was PBMCs. The source is a man aged 35 to 55 in good health and CMV-seropositive.

This chain connects TRBV4-2 to TRBJ1-2, with D possibly TRBD1 on 5 matching bases. Germline CDR1 reads LGHNA; CDR2 reads YNFKEQ. Deletions cut 1 base from V and 4 bases from J, with 13 bases between. This CDR3 has 15 amino acids. CDR3 nucleotide sequence: TGTGCCAGCAGCCAAGGACAGCCGAACATCTATGGCTACACCTTC. Protein product: CASSQGQPNIYGYTF.

The chain recombines TRBV9 with TRBJ1-5; 8 bases match TRBD1. The V gene's germline CDR1 is SGDLS and CDR2 YYNGEE. Trimming removed 2 bases from V and 6 bases from J; junction bases left unmatched: 4. The CDR3 sequence is 14 residues long. The CDR3 coding sequence is TGTGCCAGCAGCGTTGCAGGGGGCGGTCAGCCCCAGCATTTT. The encoded protein is CASSVAGGGQPQHF. Based on the CDR3 plus reference TRBV9 and TRBJ1-5, the full variable domain is DSGVTQTPKHLITATGQRVTLRCSPRSGDLSVYWYQQSLDQGLQFLIQYYNGEERAKGNILERFSAQQFPDLHSELNLSSLELGDSALYFCASSVAGGGQPQHFGDGTRLSIL.

The genes are TRBV7-8 and TRBJ2-7, with D possibly matching TRBD1 (5 bases). Germline V CDR1 and CDR2: SGHVS, FQNEAQ. The CDR3 sequence is 11 residues long. V was shortened by 5 bases and J by 7 bases, with 9 bases between the two germline ends. The CDR3 here is CASSPGWEQYF. DNA of the CDR3: TGTGCCAGCAGCCCAGGGTGGGAGCAGTACTTC.

V is TRBV7-8 and J is TRBJ2-7; 11 bases map to TRBD1. Germline V gene sequence: CDR1 SGHVS, CDR2 FQNEAQ. This CDR3 comprises 15 residues. Germline trimming cut 5 bases from V and 1 base from J; bases unmatched to any gene: 4. In nucleotides, the CDR3 is TGTGCCAGCAGCCGGGACAGGGGGGCTTCCTACGAGCAGTACTTC. As protein: CASSRDRGASYEQYF.

V is TRBV7-9 and J is TRBJ2-7; 10 bases match TRBD1. V was clipped by 1 base and J by 1 base; unmatched bases: 4. The CDR3 totals 16 residues. Germline V gene sequence: CDR1 SEHNR, CDR2 FQNEAQ (reference sequence). The CDR3 region is CASSLGTGGDSYEQYF. The CDR3, as DNA: TGTGCCAGCAGCTTAGGGACAGGGGGGGATTCCTACGAGCAGTACTTC.

Here the CDR3 DNA reads TGTGCCAGTAGTATAGAACACAGGGGATACGATGGCTACACCTTC. It yields the protein CASSIEHRGYDGYTF. This sequence joins TRBV19 and TRBJ1-2; 7 nucleotides agree with TRBD1. V trimming: 0 bases; J trimming: 6 bases; junction bases outside the gene matches: 7. CDR3 size: 15 residues. Germline V gives CDR1 LNHDA, CDR2 SQIVND (reference sequence).

The chain uses TRBV29-1 and TRBJ1-2; 7 bases fit TRBD1. Germline lookup yields CDR1 SQVTM and CDR2 ANQGSEA. The ends lost 7 bases at V and 5 bases at J; junction bases unmatched: 22. CDR3 length: 17 residues. In DNA form, the CDR3 reads TGCAGCGCTGAGTGGGCTGACAGGGATAGAAGTATATATGGCTACACCTTC. Translation gives CSAEWADRDRSIYGYTF.

The chain employs TRBV11-2 and TRBJ2-7, with D maybe TRBD1 (6 bases). Deletions cut 5 bases from V and 3 bases from J, with 11 bases between. CDR1 and CDR2 from the germline V gene are SGHAT and FQNNGV. The CDR3 spans 13 residues. For the CDR3, the DNA is TGTGCCAGCAGCACAGGGCCTAACTACGAGCAGTACTTC. Protein product: CASSTGPNYEQYF. The full variable domain, with the rest looked up from reference TRBV11-2 and TRBJ2-7, is EAGVAQSPRYKIIEKRQSVAFWCNPISGHATLYWYQQILGQGPKLLIQFQNNGVVDDSQLPKDRFSAERLKGVDSTLKIQPAKLEDSAVYLCASSTGPNYEQYFGPGTRLTVT.

The chain employs TRBV21-1 and TRBJ1-1. TRBV21-1 is assigned pseudogene status. The CDR3 has 22 amino acids. For the CDR3, the DNA is TGTGCCAGCAGCAAGCTAACCTACAAGGCGACTGCTTCCGCCCGTATGAACACTGAAGCTTTCTTT. Translating gives CASSKLTYKATASARMNTEAFF.

V usage is TRBV9 and J usage is TRBJ1-1; perhaps TRBD1 as D (5 bases). V was pared by 0 bases and J by 6 bases, with 21 bases between. This CDR3 spans 17 amino acids. Looked up from germline, CDR1 is SGDLS and CDR2 is YYNGEE. CDR3 nucleotides: TGTGCCAGCAGCGTAGCTAACGGTTTCGGACAAGGGGCTGAAGCTTTCTTT. It translates to CASSVANGFGQGAEAFF.

This chain links TRBV28 with TRBJ2-7, with D possibly matching TRBD2 (5 bases). The germline V gene has CDR1 MDHEN and CDR2 SYDVKM. V lost 8 bases and J 7 bases, leaving 18 bases between the germline ends. The CDR3 length is 13 residues. The CDR3 is CASLRRATGEQYF. Here the CDR3 DNA reads TGTGCCAGCTTACGCCGGGCCACGGGGGAGCAGTACTTC.

V usage is TRBV6-6 and J usage is TRBJ1-6; 11 bases are a match to TRBD1. V was clipped by 5 bases and J by 6 bases; unmatched bases: 6. Per germline, CDR1 MNHNY and CDR2 SVGAGI (reference sequence). CDR3 size: 16 residues. Here the CDR3 reads CASSQDRGRSNSPLHF. Here the CDR3 DNA reads TGTGCCAGCAGTCAGGACAGGGGGCGATCTAATTCACCCCTCCACTTT.

This clone was counted once. The genes are TRBV6-1 and TRBJ2-1, with D possibly TRBD2 on 6 matching bases. Trimming took 4 bases from V and 12 from J, leaving 16 bases between them. The CDR3 has 13 amino acids. The germline gives CDR1 MNHNS, CDR2 SASEGT. The CDR3 sequence: CASSGGLEVRQFF. The CDR3 nucleotides read TGTGCCAGCAGTGGGGGACTCGAGGTGAGGCAGTTCTTC.